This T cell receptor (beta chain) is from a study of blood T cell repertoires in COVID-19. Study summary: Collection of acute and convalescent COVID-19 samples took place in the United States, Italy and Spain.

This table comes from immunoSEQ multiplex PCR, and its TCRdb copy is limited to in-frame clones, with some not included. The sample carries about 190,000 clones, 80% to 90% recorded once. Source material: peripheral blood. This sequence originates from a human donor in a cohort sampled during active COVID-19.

CDR3 in DNA: TGCGCCAGCAGCTTGGGGGGGGGACATACCGTCGATTCACCCCTCCACTTT. Amino acids: CASSLGGGHTVDSPLHF. The chain carries TRBV5-1 and TRBJ1-6; a weak D match, TRBD1 (6 bases). The V gene lost 0 bases and the J gene lost 8 bases, with 18 bases spanning the gap. This CDR3 has 17 amino acids. Germline values: CDR1 SGHRS, CDR2 YFSETQ. The full variable domain, rest sourced from reference TRBV5-1 and TRBJ1-6, is KAGVTQTPRYLIKTRGQQVTLSCSPISGHRSVSWYQQTPGQGLQFLFEYFSETQRNKGNFPGRFSGRQFSNSRSEMNVSTLELGDSALYLCASSLGGGHTVDSPLHFGNGTRLTVT.